One and the same sample provided the 30 T cell receptor beta chains below, sequenced in a study of tumor-infiltrating lymphocytes in primary liver carcinoma. TCR beta cDNA came from around 0.5 ug total RNA, primed with a constant-region primer. Three-round nested multiplex PCR performed with slightly modified ARM-PCR produced the TCR beta libraries. Running 10 cycles apiece, the first two PCR rounds relied on TRBV1-TRBV30 forward primers together with a C-beta reverse primer. MiXCR was run by TCRdb on the multiplex PCR reads, yielding one entry per CDR3 protein. The data hold around 120,000 distinct CDR3 sequences, with approximately 70% observed a single time. From around 18-30 mg of unsorted bulk tissue, DNA and RNA were co-extracted together. The sequencing input was liver tumor tissue from sampling region 1. The subset denotes: tumor region T1, superior pole. These receptors were taken from a woman between 55 and 75 years old with primary liver carcinoma and hepatitis B virus infection.

V usage is TRBV19 and J usage is TRBJ2-7, with D tentatively TRBD1 (6 bases). The CDR3 loop spans 12 amino acids. Germline V gene data show CDR1 as LNHDA and CDR2 as SQIVND (reference sequence). The V end lost 9 bases, the J end lost 6 bases, and 15 bases lay between the germline ends. CDR3 sequence (DNA): TGTGCCAGCGGGACACGCTTGCTCGAGCAGTACTTC. Translation gives CASGTRLLEQYF.

A remark on this clonotype: The CDR3 does not close with the conserved phenylalanine or tryptophan, likely indicating a read error. The chain carries TRBV6-1 and TRBJ2-5; D is perhaps TRBD1 (6 bases). Germline lookup yields CDR1 MNHNS and CDR2 SASEGT. This CDR3 has 15 amino acids. Between the trimmed V and J ends, which lost 4 bases and 4 bases, there was a span of 16 bases. As DNA, the CDR3 is TGTGCCAGCAGTGGCCGGGACATAAAGGGAGAGACCCAGTACTCC. It encodes CASSGRDIKGETQYS.

The V call is TRBV11-3, the J call TRBJ2-3, with D perhaps given as TRBD1 or TRBD2 (5 bases each). The CDR3 is made up of 15 amino acids. Trimming left V 5 bases short and J 9 bases short, with 21 bases between. The germline V gene has CDR1 SGHNT and CDR2 YENEEA. DNA for the CDR3: TGTGCCAGCAGCCTCGCCGGAGGACACGGAGACACGCAGTATTTT. It encodes CASSLAGGHGDTQYF.

This clonotype has a count of ten or more. This chain joins TRBV5-4 and TRBJ2-5; D call uncertain. Trimming took 1 base from V and 2 from J, leaving 3 bases between them. Germline CDR1 reads SGHNT; CDR2 reads YYREEE (reference sequence). The CDR3 is 12 amino acids. The CDR3 sequence is CASSLMQETQYF. CDR3 bases: TGTGCCAGCAGCTTGATGCAAGAGACCCAGTACTTC.

This clonotype was seen once. Being one base from a much bigger clone, this may be a read error. The chain carries TRBV6-2 or TRBV6-3 and TRBJ2-6; tentative D call: TRBD1 (5 bases). CDR3 length: 14 amino acids. Germline V CDR1 and CDR2: MNHEY, SVGEGT. The CDR3 loop reads CASSYGSGADVLTF. The CDR3 bases are TGTGCCAGCAGTTACGGGTCTGGGGCCGACGTCCTGACTTTC.

V is TRBV11-2 and J is TRBJ2-7, with a tentative D call TRBD2 (6 bases). V gave up 7 bases and J gave up 5 bases, with 18 bases separating them. The CDR3 is made up of 14 amino acids. Germline-derived CDR1 and CDR2 are SGHAT and FQNNGV. The CDR3 region is CASTPGTGINEQYF. As DNA, the CDR3 is TGTGCCAGCACACCTGGGACTGGGATTAACGAGCAGTACTTC.

This clonotype was observed at least ten times. The chain recombines TRBV11-1 with TRBJ2-5; a possible D gene is TRBD1 (5 bases). CDR1 is SGHAT, CDR2 FQDESV, per germline (reference sequence). Trimming cost V 5 bases and J 1 base, with 14 bases left between them. The CDR3 loop spans 15 amino acids. The CDR3 DNA follows: TGTGCCAGCAGCCCTCAGCGACAGCTCCAAGAGACCCAGTACTTC. It encodes CASSPQRQLQETQYF.

About this clonotype itself: This may be a read error: a much more frequent sequence differs by one nucleotide. The rearrangement joins TRBV29-1 to TRBJ1-1, with 7 nucleotides matching TRBD1. Looked up from germline, CDR1 is SQVTM and CDR2 is ANQGSEA. After removal of 7 bases from V and 3 bases from J, the junction contained 8 bases not matched to a gene. The CDR3 is made up of 13 amino acids. The chain's CDR3 is CSARRGLDTEAFF. CDR3 bases: TGCAGCGCGCGGAGGGGGCTGGACACTGAAGCTTTCTTT.

Note on this clonotype: This may be a read error, as it is one base from a much larger clone. V usage is TRBV10-3 and J usage is TRBJ2-1; perhaps TRBD1 as D (6 bases). The CDR3 totals 14 residues. Per the germline V gene, CDR1 is ENHRY and CDR2 is SYGVKD. In DNA, the CDR3 is TGTGCCATCAGAGACAGGAGCTCCTACAATGGGCAGTTCTTC. Translating it yields CAIRDRSSYNGQFF.

This CDR3 reads CASSLGQGGRAGYNERFF. The CDR3, as DNA: TGTGCCAGCAGCTTAGGTCAAGGCGGGAGGGCAGGCTACAATGAGCGATTCTTC. This chain uses TRBV11-3 with TRBJ2-1, with 9 bases identical to TRBD2. Germline CDR1 reads SGHNT; CDR2 reads YENEEA. Trimming removed 1 base from V and 16 bases from J; junction bases left unmatched: 23. The CDR3 loop spans 18 amino acids. The variable domain in full, with the rest retrieved from reference TRBV11-3 and TRBJ2-1, is EAGVVQSPRYKIIEKKQPVAFWCNPISGHNTLYWYLQNLGQGPELLIRYENEEAVDDSQLPKDRFSAERLKGVDSTLKIQPAELGDSAVYLCASSLGQGGRAGYNERFFGPGTRLTVL.

Turning to this clonotype: This may come from a read error, since a much larger clone is one base off. The chain links TRBV6-1 to TRBJ2-1, with 15 bases aligning to TRBD2. Germline V gives CDR1 MNHNS, CDR2 SASEGT. The CDR3 is 14 amino acids. V gave up 8 bases and J gave up 8 bases; unmatched junction bases: 4. The CDR3 reads CASGLAGGYDEQFF. In DNA, the CDR3 is TGTGCCAGCGGACTAGCGGGAGGGTACGATGAGCAGTTCTTC.

Turning to this clonotype: Since a much larger clone is just one base distant, this may be a read error. The chain uses TRBV6-2 or TRBV6-3 and TRBJ1-2, with D uncertain. V dropped 3 bases and J dropped 1 base, with 9 bases sitting between them. Per the germline V gene, CDR1 is MNHEY and CDR2 is SVGEGT. CDR3 size: 14 residues. The CDR3 DNA follows: TGTGCCAGCAGTTATGGCAGGTGTAACTATGGCTACACCTTC. This translates into CASSYGRCNYGYTF.

CDR3 DNA: TGTGCCAGCAGCTTGTACGGGAGGAGAGATACGCAGTATTTT. Translating it yields CASSLYGRRDTQYF. The chain employs TRBV5-6 and TRBJ2-3; 7 nucleotides match TRBD2. CDR3 length: 14 residues. CDR1 is SGHDT and CDR2 is YYEEEE in the germline V gene. V gave up 1 base and J gave up 5 bases; unmatched junction bases: 4.

Remarks on this clonotype: A much larger clone lies one base from this, so it may be a read error. The chain links TRBV5-1 to TRBJ2-3; D gene unclear. CDR1 and CDR2 (germline): SGHRS, YFSETQ. CDR3 length: 14 residues. CDR3 nucleotide sequence: TGCGCCAGCAGCTTGGCCCAGGCCACAGAAACGCAGTATTTT. It translates to CASSLAQATETQYF.

This clonotype was recorded many times. J is TRBJ2-5 and V is TRBV12-3 or TRBV12-4; possibly TRBD1 for D (6 bases). Trimming pared 3 bases from V and 2 bases from J, leaving 22 bases between. CDR3 length equals 18 residues. CDR3 sequence reads: CASSFKARTGRRQETQYF. For the CDR3, the DNA is TGTGCCAGCAGTTTTAAGGCGAGAACAGGGCGACGACAAGAGACCCAGTACTTC.

As concerns this clonotype: A much larger clone is a single base away; this may be a read error. V is TRBV12-3 or TRBV12-4 and J is TRBJ2-3, with D perhaps TRBD1 (5 bases). This CDR3 contains 16 residues. CDR3 sequence (DNA): TGTGCCAGCAGTTTTGGGATCTCCCTCCTGACAGATACGCGGTATTTT. Translating it yields CASSFGISLLTDTRYF.

The genes are TRBV11-2 and TRBJ1-2; D ambiguous. Germline CDR1 is SGHAT and CDR2 is FQNNGV. Trimming shortened V by 1 base and J by 2 bases, and 8 bases separated the two germline ends. CDR3 length: 14 amino acids. CDR3 residues: CASSLGGRNYGYTF. In DNA, the CDR3 is TGTGCCAGCAGCTTAGGAGGACGGAACTATGGCTACACCTTC.

Worth noting for this clonotype: A read error may explain this, as a much larger clone is one base away. The chain recombines TRBV5-1 with TRBJ2-1; perhaps TRBD2 as D (5 bases). The CDR3 loop spans 13 amino acids. The V gene's germline CDR1 is SGHRS and CDR2 YFSETQ. The CDR3 reads CASQADSYNEEFF. In DNA, the CDR3 is TGCGCCAGTCAAGCGGACTCCTACAATGAGGAGTTCTTC.

This clonotype was counted only a few times. One end of the junction fails to match germline, which may point to a read error. The chain joins TRBV6-1 to TRBJ1-5; D possibly corresponds to TRBD1 (5 bases). The CDR3 has 15 residues. CDR1 and CDR2 from the germline V gene are MNHNS and SASEGT. DNA of the CDR3: TGTGCCGGCAGTGAGGGGAGTTGGAGCAATCAGCCCCAGCATTTT. Protein sequence: CAGSEGSWSNQPQHF.

With regard to this clonotype: This could be a read error, since a much larger clone is one nucleotide away. This chain uses TRBV5-1 with TRBJ2-7; possible D gene TRBD1, 5 bases. The CDR3 extends over 15 amino acids. From germline, CDR1 is SGHRS and CDR2 YFSETQ. CDR3 loop: CASSSTPTDPYKQYF. The DNA of the CDR3 is TGCGCCAGCAGCTCCACCCCGACAGACCCCTACAAGCAGTACTTC. The entire variable domain, with the rest obtained from reference TRBV5-1 and TRBJ2-7, is as follows: KAGVTQTPRYLIKTRGQQVTLSCSPISGHRSVSWYQQTPGQGLQFLFEYFSETQRNKGNFPGRFSGRQFSNSRSEMNVSTLELGDSALYLCASSSTPTDPYKQYFGPGTRLTVT.

This clonotype was observed many times. The chain combines TRBV6-1 with TRBJ2-3, with D possibly matching TRBD1 (6 bases). Germline CDR1 and CDR2: MNHNS and SASEGT. V was pared by 4 bases and J by 2 bases, with 10 bases between. This CDR3 comprises 14 residues. The CDR3 is CASSARGVTDTQYF. CDR3 nucleotide sequence: TGTGCCAGCAGTGCCAGGGGAGTCACAGATACGCAGTATTTT.

A note on this clonotype: Mismatch with germline at one junction end may stem from a read error. The rearrangement joins TRBV14 to TRBJ2-7, with a weak D call TRBD2 (6 bases). The V gene's germline CDR1 is SGHDN and CDR2 FVKESK. The CDR3 extends over 15 amino acids. In DNA form, the CDR3 reads TGTACCAGCAGCCGGCAGGGAGGCATCGGGTACGAGCAGTACTTC. Translating gives CTSSRQGGIGYEQYF. The full variable domain, completed using reference TRBV14 and TRBJ2-7, is EAGVTQFPSHSVIEKGQTVTLRCDPISGHDNLYWYRRVMGKEIKFLLHFVKESKQDESGMPNNRFLAERTGGTYSTLKVQPAELEDSGVYFCTSSRQGGIGYEQYFGPGTRLTVT.

With respect to this clonotype: A read error may be the cause here, since a much bigger clone is one base away. The chain carries TRBV6-6 and TRBJ1-2, with a tentative D call TRBD1 (6 bases). Germline values: CDR1 MNHNY, CDR2 SVGAGI (reference sequence). The CDR3 has 13 residues. As DNA, the CDR3 is TGTGCCAACAGTTACCCGGACAGTTCCGGCTACACCTTC. This sequence encodes CANSYPDSSGYTF.

This clonotype was counted ten times or more. The gene calls are TRBV4-1 and TRBJ2-7; D is uncertain. The CDR3 is 11 amino acids. From germline, CDR1 is MGHRA and CDR2 YSYEKL. V was clipped by 1 base and J by 11 bases, with 9 bases between them. The CDR3 spells CASSQGYQEYF. DNA of the CDR3: TGCGCCAGCAGCCAAGGGTACCAAGAGTACTTC.

As concerns this clonotype: The DNA is omitted, as the CDR3 cannot be located on it reliably, and the CDR3 follows TCRdb's listing. The chain carries TRBV6-5 and TRBJ2-7; TRBD2, the table's D call, lacks a check against the DNA. A total of 15 residues make up the CDR3, ends included. Germline V lookup: CDR1 MNHEY, CDR2 SVGAGI. The CDR3 region is CANSYVAGGAYEQYF.

About this clonotype itself: This could be a read error, since a much larger clone is one nucleotide away. The chain joins TRBV6-2 or TRBV6-3 to TRBJ2-1; D gene uncertain. The CDR3 extends over 13 amino acids. Germline V gene lookup returns CDR1 MNHEY and CDR2 SVGEGT. The DNA for the CDR3 is TGTGCCAGCAGTTACACGCTTAGGAATGGGCAGTTCTTC. This sequence encodes CASSYTLRNGQFF.

Note on this clonotype: The CDR3 does not close with the conserved phenylalanine or tryptophan, likely indicating a read error. The DNA is left out, because the CDR3 cannot be placed on it with certainty; the CDR3 is given as TCRdb lists it. The CDR3 reads CGSRQAGGDYL. The chain joins TRBV6-5 to TRBJ2-5; the table's D call, TRBD2, was not checked against the DNA. Termini included, the CDR3 measures 11 amino acids. Germline-derived CDR1 and CDR2 are MNHEY and SVGAGI.

Details on this clonotype: At one boundary the junction diverges from the germline segment, which might be a read error. The CDR3 DNA reads as TGTGCCAGGAGTGTAGGCCTAGCGGGGGAGCAGTACTTC. The encoded protein is CARSVGLAGEQYF. The J gene is TRBJ2-7, the V gene TRBV30; 9 positions agree with TRBD2. The CDR3 has 13 amino acids. CDR1 GTSNPN and CDR2 SVGIG come from the germline V gene (reference sequence).

The V gene is TRBV5-1, the J gene TRBJ2-2; D perhaps matches TRBD2 (6 bases). The CDR3 is 15 residues long. Germline V CDR1 and CDR2: SGHRS, YFSETQ. V was cut by 3 bases and J by 1 base, with 10 bases left in between. Here the CDR3 DNA reads TGCGCCAGCAGCTGGGGAGCGGGGAACACCGGGGAGCTGTTTTTT. This translates into CASSWGAGNTGELFF.

As for this clonotype: The conserved phenylalanine or tryptophan is not found at the CDR3 terminus, so this likely reflects a read error. The J gene is TRBJ1-1, the V gene TRBV12-3 or TRBV12-4; 8 nucleotides match TRBD1. This CDR3 is built from 16 residues. CDR3 bases: TGTGTCAGCAGTGCAGGAACCGGACAGGGGAACACTGAAGCTTTCCTT. Translation: CVSSAGTGQGNTEAFL.